This TCR beta chain was sequenced in a study of blood T cell repertoires in COVID-19. Overall study context: Samples came from the United States, Italy and Spain, spanning acute and convalescent COVID-19. Sample material is recorded as cDNA or gDNA derived from T cells, B-cell-depleted T cells, or PBMCs.

The CDR3 is 14 residues long. The germline CDR1 and CDR2 sequences are SGHRS and YFSETQ. V was clipped by 1 base and J by 3 bases; unmatched bases: 1. In the authors' methods: Counts of nucleated cells, estimated from reference gene primer amplification, were obtained. The repertoire was sequenced with immunoSEQ multiplex PCR; TCRdb's copy has only in-frame clones and lacks some. That table gives V, J and clone size, and the DNA gave D and trimming. The sample contains some 160,000 clones, 83% of which appear only once. This sequence originates from a woman aged 80 or over with acute or convalescent COVID-19. The material sequenced was peripheral blood. The chain combines TRBV5-1 with TRBJ1-1; 9 bases are shared with TRBD1. As DNA, the CDR3 is TGCGCCAGCAGCTTGACAGGGGGCTACACTGAAGCTTTCTTT. Translation: CASSLTGGYTEAFF.